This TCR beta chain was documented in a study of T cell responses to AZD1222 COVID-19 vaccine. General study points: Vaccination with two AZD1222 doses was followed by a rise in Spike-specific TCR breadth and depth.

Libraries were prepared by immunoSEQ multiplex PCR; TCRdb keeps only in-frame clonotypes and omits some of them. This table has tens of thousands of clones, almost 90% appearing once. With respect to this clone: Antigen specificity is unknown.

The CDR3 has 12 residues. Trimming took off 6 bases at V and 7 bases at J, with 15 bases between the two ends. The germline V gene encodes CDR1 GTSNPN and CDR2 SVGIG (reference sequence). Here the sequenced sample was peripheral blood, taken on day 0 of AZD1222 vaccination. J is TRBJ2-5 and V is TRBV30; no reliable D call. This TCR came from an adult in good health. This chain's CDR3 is CACPTGRTTQYF. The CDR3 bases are TGTGCCTGTCCGACTGGGCGGACGACCCAGTACTTC.